This T cell receptor (beta chain) derives from a study of T cell responses to AZD1222 COVID-19 vaccine (dated by TCRdb to about 2021). The study in broad terms: AZD1222 recipients whose second dose came at about 4 weeks and those whose second dose came at about 12 weeks were combined into one group, since spike-specific TCR depth and breadth did not differ between the two schedules. TCR sequencing covered 230 to 250 trial participants: 200 to 220 given two doses of AZD1222 and 26 given two doses of MenACWY control vaccine. Trial participants were enrolled by age into 18-55, 56-69 and 70-plus year subgroups, with roughly 150, 30 and 60 TCR-sequenced participants respectively.

The germline V gene specifies KGHSH as CDR1 and LQKENI as CDR2. The CDR3 holds 14 amino acids from the cysteine to the phenylalanine. The retained sequence is limited to the CDR3, 42 bases, with the frame set at the first base. V loses 4 bases of germline sequence and J loses 0 bases, and the interval between the two ends is 6 bases. The CDR3 regions of human TCRbeta chains were analyzed by immunosequencing. For the original study's pipeline: Repertoire TCRs were checked for matches against a reference library of SARS-CoV-2-specific TCRs that had been generated using the MIRA antigen-specificity platform. Breadth was defined as the fraction of unique TCRs that were SARS-CoV-2-associated. Depth was defined as the fraction of total T cells that were SARS-CoV-2-associated. Using the MIRA data, each spike-specific TCR was mapped to the spike region that the TCR reacts to and placed in a CD4 or CD8 class. Log10-transformed breadth and depth values were compared by one-way ANOVA with Sidak's multiple comparisons tests. TCRdb took this table from immuneACCESS and kept in-frame rearrangements with V and J called. Such tables lack part of the clones; where checked against another copy, unresolved V genes explain under half of the gap, and the rest is unexplained. That table supplies the V and J calls and clone size; D and trimming were determined from the DNA. The table for this sample lists 150,000 or so clones; around 90% of them were counted only once. More than 5% of the sample lies in the top ten.

As concerns this clone: Its antigen target is currently unknown. No base quality information exists; no much larger clone differs at one position.

The meaning of the sample's time point label: baseline before first vaccination. Samples from vaccinated people were obtained from the UK trials COV001 and COV002, which included a single-blind randomized controlled phase 2/3 trial of AZD1222 (ChAdOx1 nCoV-19) in healthy adults. For TCRbeta chain sequencing, PBMC samples from trial participants were taken at day 0 and at day 28 after the second dose. Here is what the overall study found, with its caveats: After two AZD1222 doses, both the breadth and the depth of spike-specific TCRs were significantly higher than at day 0 and than in MenACWY recipients. Only five or six AZD1222 recipients were SARS-CoV-2 seropositive at baseline, limiting conclusions about previously exposed vaccinees. In the small 56-69-year group, the increase in depth fell short of significance, most likely because of low power. Because no samples from the day 14 peak response were available, repertoires could be characterized only after the peak T cell response. Nearly half of unique spike-specific TCRs reportedly recognized epitopes outside regions mutated in the B.1.351 and B.1.1.7 variants. CD4 TCRs associated with the vaccine covered the entire spike protein, and the dominant responses were in regions 160-218 and 743-854. Participants were mostly white British, with more females than males. The authors suggested clonal diversity may have been underestimated.

The receptor comes from an adult in good health. The chain employs TRBV18 and TRBJ1-4; no confident D gene assignment can be made. The specimen comprised peripheral blood, sampled on day 0 of AZD1222 vaccination. The nucleotide sequence is given as TGTGCCAGCTCACTCGTTGCAACTAATGAAAAACTGTTTTTT. Its coded protein is CASSLVATNEKLFF.